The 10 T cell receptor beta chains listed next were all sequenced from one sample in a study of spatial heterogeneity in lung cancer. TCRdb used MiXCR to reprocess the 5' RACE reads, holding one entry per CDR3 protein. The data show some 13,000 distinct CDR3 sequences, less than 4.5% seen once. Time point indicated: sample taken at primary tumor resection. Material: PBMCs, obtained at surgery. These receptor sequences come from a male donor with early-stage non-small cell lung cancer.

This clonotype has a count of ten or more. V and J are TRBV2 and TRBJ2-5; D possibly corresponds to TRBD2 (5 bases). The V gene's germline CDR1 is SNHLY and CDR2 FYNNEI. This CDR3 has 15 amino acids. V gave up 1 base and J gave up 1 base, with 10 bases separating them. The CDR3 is CASSEEGGAQETQYF. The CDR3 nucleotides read TGTGCCAGCAGTGAAGAAGGAGGAGCCCAAGAGACCCAGTACTTC.

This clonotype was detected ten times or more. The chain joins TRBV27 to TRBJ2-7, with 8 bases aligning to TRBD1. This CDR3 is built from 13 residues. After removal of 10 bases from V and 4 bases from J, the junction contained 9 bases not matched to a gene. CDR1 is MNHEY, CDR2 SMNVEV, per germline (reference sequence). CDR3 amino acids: CAITGTGRYEQYF. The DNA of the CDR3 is TGTGCCATAACTGGGACAGGACGTTACGAGCAGTACTTC.

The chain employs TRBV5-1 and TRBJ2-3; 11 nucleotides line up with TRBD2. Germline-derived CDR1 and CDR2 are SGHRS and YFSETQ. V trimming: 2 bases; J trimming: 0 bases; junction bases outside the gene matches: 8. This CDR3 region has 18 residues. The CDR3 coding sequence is TGCGCCAGCAGCTTAAAGCTAGCGGGAGGACCTAGCACAGATACGCAGTATTTT. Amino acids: CASSLKLAGGPSTDTQYF.

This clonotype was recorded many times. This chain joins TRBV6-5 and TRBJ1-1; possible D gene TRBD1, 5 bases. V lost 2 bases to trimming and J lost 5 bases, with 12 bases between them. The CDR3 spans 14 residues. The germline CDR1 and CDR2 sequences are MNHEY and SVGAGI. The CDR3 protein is CASSYDAKGTEAFF. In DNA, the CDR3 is TGTGCCAGCAGTTACGACGCAAAGGGGACTGAAGCTTTCTTT.

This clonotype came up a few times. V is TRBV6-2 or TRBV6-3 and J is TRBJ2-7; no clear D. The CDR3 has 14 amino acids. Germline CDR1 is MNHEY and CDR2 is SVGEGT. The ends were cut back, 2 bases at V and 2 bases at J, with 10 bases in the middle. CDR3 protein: CASSYPVLTYEQYF. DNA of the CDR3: TGTGCCAGCAGTTACCCGGTGCTAACCTACGAGCAGTACTTC.

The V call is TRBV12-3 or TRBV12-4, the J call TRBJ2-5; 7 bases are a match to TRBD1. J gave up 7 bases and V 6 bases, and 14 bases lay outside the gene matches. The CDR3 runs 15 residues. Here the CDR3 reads CASSTHAGQVVTQYF. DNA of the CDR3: TGTGCCAGCAGCACGCATGCCGGACAGGTGGTGACCCAGTACTTC.

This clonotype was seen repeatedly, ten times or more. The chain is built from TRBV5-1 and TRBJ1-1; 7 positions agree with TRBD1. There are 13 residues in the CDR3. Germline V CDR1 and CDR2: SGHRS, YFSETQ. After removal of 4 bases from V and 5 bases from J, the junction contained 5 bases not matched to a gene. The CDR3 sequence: CASSRQGITEAFF. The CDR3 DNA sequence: TGCGCCAGCAGCCGACAGGGTATTACTGAAGCTTTCTTT.

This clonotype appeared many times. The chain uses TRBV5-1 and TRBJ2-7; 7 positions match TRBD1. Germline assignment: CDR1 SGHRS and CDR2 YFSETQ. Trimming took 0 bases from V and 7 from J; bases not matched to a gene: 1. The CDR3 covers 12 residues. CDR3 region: CASSLEQGEQYF. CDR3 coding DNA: TGCGCCAGCAGCTTGGAACAGGGGGAGCAGTACTTC.

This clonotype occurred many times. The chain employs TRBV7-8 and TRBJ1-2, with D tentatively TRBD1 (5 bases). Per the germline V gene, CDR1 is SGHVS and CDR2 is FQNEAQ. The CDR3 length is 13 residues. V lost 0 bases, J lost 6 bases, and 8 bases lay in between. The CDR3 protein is CASSLAGTDGYTF. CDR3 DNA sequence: TGTGCCAGCAGCTTAGCGGGGACGGATGGCTACACCTTC. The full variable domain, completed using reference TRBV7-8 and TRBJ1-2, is GAGVSQSPRYKVAKRGQDVALRCDPISGHVSLFWYQQALGQGPEFLTYFQNEAQLDKSGLPSDRFFAERPEGSVSTLKIQRTQQEDSAVYLCASSLAGTDGYTFGSGTRLTVV.

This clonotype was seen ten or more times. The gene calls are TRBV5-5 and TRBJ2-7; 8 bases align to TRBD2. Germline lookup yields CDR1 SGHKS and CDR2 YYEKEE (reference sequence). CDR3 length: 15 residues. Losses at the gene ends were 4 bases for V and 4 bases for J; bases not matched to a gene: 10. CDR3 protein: CASSPGLAVSYEQYF. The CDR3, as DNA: TGTGCCAGCAGCCCAGGACTAGCCGTCTCTTACGAGCAGTACTTC.